This TCR beta chain was captured by sequencing in a study of control samples from healthy donors and cancer patients. Germline CDR1 reads SGHRS; CDR2 reads YFSETQ. V was trimmed by 0 bases and J by 5 bases, leaving 11 bases between them. The CDR3 sequence is 14 residues long. Assay: immunoSEQ multiplex PCR; the TCRdb copy retains only in-frame clones and omits some. The table lists approximately 50,000 clones, around 90% of them singletons. This receptor was identified in a young man with colorectal cancer. V usage is TRBV5-1 and J usage is TRBJ1-1; weak D call: TRBD1 (5 bases). Material: PBMCs. The CDR3: CASSLGGPSTEAFF. The CDR3 region has the DNA TGCGCCAGCAGCTTGGGGGGCCCAAGTACTGAAGCTTTCTTT.